The 25 T cell receptor beta chains below all came from one sample that was sequenced in a study of T cell changes during pregnancy in multiple sclerosis. Produced via immunoSEQ multiplex PCR; TCRdb's table is partial and in-frame only. The sample shows some 120,000 clones, approximately 94% of them seen only once. Source: peripheral blood, taken before pregnancy. All receptors derive from a female donor with multiple sclerosis, enrolled in a pregnancy study.

The V and J genes are TRBV7-9 and TRBJ1-4; possible D gene TRBD1, 6 bases. The germline V gene has CDR1 SEHNR and CDR2 FQNEAQ (reference sequence). With 4 bases removed from V and 8 bases from J, the gap between germline ends came to 11 bases. The CDR3 contains 13 residues. In nucleotides, the CDR3 is TGTGCCAGCAGCTCCTGGGACACGGAAAAACTGTTTTTT. Protein sequence: CASSSWDTEKLFF. The full variable domain, in which reference TRBV7-9 and TRBJ1-4 provide the parts outside the CDR3, is DTGVSQNPRHKITKRGQNVTFRCDPISEHNRLYWYRQTLGQGPEFLTYFQNEAQLEKSRLLSDRFSAERPKGSFSTLEIQRTEQGDSAMYLCASSSWDTEKLFFGSGTQLSVL.

The chain combines TRBV19 with TRBJ2-7; TRBD1 matches 7 bases. The germline V gene encodes CDR1 LNHDA and CDR2 SQIVND (reference sequence). Trimming cost V 3 bases and J 3 bases; bases outside gene matches: 8. The CDR3 is made up of 15 amino acids. The CDR3 reads CASSIRAGDSYEQYF. For the CDR3, the DNA is TGTGCCAGTAGTATTAGGGCAGGGGACAGCTACGAGCAGTACTTC.

The chain has TRBV6-6 and TRBJ1-3; TRBD1 matches at 7 bases. CDR1 is MNHNY and CDR2 is SVGAGI in the germline V gene (reference sequence). This CDR3 region has 14 residues. Trimming removed 5 bases from V and 2 bases from J; junction bases left unmatched: 3. The chain's CDR3 is CASSDRVTGNTIYF. CDR3 DNA sequence: TGTGCCAGCAGTGACAGGGTAACTGGAAACACCATATATTTT.

The J gene is TRBJ1-4, the V gene TRBV6-5, with D uncertain. V dropped 6 bases and J dropped 0 bases, with 8 bases sitting between them. CDR1 and CDR2 (germline): MNHEY, SVGAGI. The CDR3 is 14 amino acids. This CDR3 is CASRRGPTNEKLFF. CDR3 DNA: TGTGCCAGCAGGCGAGGGCCAACTAATGAAAAACTGTTTTTT.

This chain uses TRBV28 with TRBJ1-2, with TRBD1 identical over 7 bases. Germline CDR1 reads MDHEN; CDR2 reads SYDVKM. J was trimmed by 4 bases and V by 4 bases; bases with no gene match: 21. This CDR3 has 19 amino acids. Written as DNA, the CDR3 is TGTGCCAGCAGTTCCAGGATATTGACCCCCCGGACAGGCTTCTATGGCTACACCTTC. Amino acid sequence: CASSSRILTPRTGFYGYTF.

This chain uses TRBV13 with TRBJ2-1; 10 nucleotides line up with TRBD2. The CDR3 contains 16 residues. With 5 bases clipped from V and 7 bases from J, the junction kept 11 bases outside the gene matches. Germline CDR1 is PRHDT and CDR2 is FYEKMQ (reference sequence). CDR3 sequence: CASSPLAGEPRNEQFF. The CDR3 nucleotides are TGTGCCAGCAGCCCCCTAGCGGGAGAACCGAGGAATGAGCAGTTCTTC.

The chain recombines TRBV4-2 with TRBJ1-5, with unresolved D. Per germline, CDR1 LGHNA and CDR2 YNFKEQ. This CDR3 has 18 amino acids. With 2 bases removed from V and 0 bases from J, the gap between germline ends came to 17 bases. The DNA for the CDR3 is TGTGCCAGCAGCCAACGCCGGGTCTCGGGGTTTAGCAATCAGCCCCAGCATTTT. It encodes CASSQRRVSGFSNQPQHF.

The chain carries TRBV28 and TRBJ1-5, with D maybe TRBD1 (5 bases). V shed 2 bases and J shed 4 bases, with 12 bases lying between them. The germline gives CDR1 MDHEN, CDR2 SYDVKM. The CDR3 extends over 15 amino acids. CDR3 in amino acids: CASSLHQGANQPQHF. CDR3 in DNA: TGTGCCAGCAGTTTACACCAGGGTGCTAATCAGCCCCAGCATTTT.

The V call is TRBV18, the J call TRBJ2-5; 8 bases match TRBD1. Trimming cost V 0 bases and J 5 bases; bases outside gene matches: 2. CDR1 KGHSH and CDR2 LQKENI come from the germline V gene. CDR3 length: 14 residues. Here the CDR3 DNA reads TGTGCCAGCTCACCACCGGACAGGGCCGAGACCCAGTACTTC. Protein sequence: CASSPPDRAETQYF. The entire variable domain, with the rest obtained from reference TRBV18 and TRBJ2-5, is as follows: NAGVMQNPRHLVRRRGQEARLRCSPMKGHSHVYWYRQLPEEGLKFMVYLQKENIIDESGMPKERFSAEFPKEGPSILRIQQVVRGDSAAYFCASSPPDRAETQYFGPGTRLLVL.

This clone was seen a single time. The rearrangement joins TRBV7-2 to TRBJ2-3; 10 bases are a match to TRBD2. J lost 2 bases, V lost 7 bases, and 9 bases had no gene match. Looked up from germline, CDR1 is SGHTA and CDR2 is FQGNSA. The CDR3 is 16 residues long. The CDR3 DNA reads TGTGCCAGCACCTCCACTCTAGCGGGGGCCACAGATACGCAGTATTTT. Translated, it gives CASTSTLAGATDTQYF.

This clone was observed once. The chain couples TRBV6-1 to TRBJ1-6, with D perhaps matching TRBD1 (5 bases). CDR3 size: 15 residues. The V end lost 0 bases, the J end lost 9 bases, and 12 bases lay between the germline ends. Looked up from germline, CDR1 is MNHNS and CDR2 is SASEGT. The CDR3 spells CASSEARFQGSPLHF. The CDR3 bases are TGTGCCAGCAGTGAAGCGAGATTCCAGGGTTCACCCCTCCACTTT.

The chain carries TRBV5-6 and TRBJ2-3, with 9 positions matching TRBD2. The germline gives CDR1 SGHDT, CDR2 YYEEEE. With 0 bases clipped from V and 4 bases from J, the junction kept 6 bases outside the gene matches. The CDR3 is made up of 16 amino acids. This chain's CDR3 is CASSLEVSGRSDTQYF. The CDR3 nucleotides are TGTGCCAGCAGCTTGGAAGTTAGCGGGAGATCAGATACGCAGTATTTT.

The rearrangement links TRBV2 to TRBJ1-2, with a possible D match to TRBD1 (6 bases). The CDR3 covers 16 residues. Germline CDR1 is SNHLY and CDR2 is FYNNEI. V lost 8 bases to trimming and J lost 3 bases, with 22 bases between them. CDR3 bases: TGTGCCAGCCTCGGGACAAGAAAACGGCAAGACTATGGCTACACCTTC. Its protein is CASLGTRKRQDYGYTF.

V and J are TRBV6-5 and TRBJ2-3, with a weak D call TRBD2 (7 bases). Trimming pared 3 bases from V and 0 bases from J, leaving 10 bases between. The V gene's germline CDR1 is MNHEY and CDR2 SVGAGI. This CDR3 spans 15 amino acids. The CDR3 reads CASSYGGASTDTQYF. CDR3 in DNA: TGTGCCAGCAGTTATGGGGGGGCTAGCACAGATACGCAGTATTTT.

This chain's CDR3 is CASKGDSSTGELFF. CDR3 DNA: TGTGCCAGCAAGGGGGACAGTTCCACCGGGGAGCTGTTTTTT. The genes are TRBV2 and TRBJ2-2; TRBD1 matches at 7 bases. There are 14 residues in the CDR3. The germline CDR1 and CDR2 sequences are SNHLY and FYNNEI. Trimming took 7 bases from V and 4 from J; bases not matched to a gene: 6.

This clone was observed once. The chain is built from TRBV6-6 and TRBJ1-2; tentatively, D is TRBD1 (5 bases). Germline V gives CDR1 MNHNY, CDR2 SVGAGI (reference sequence). The CDR3 loop spans 15 amino acids. The V gene lost 2 bases and the J gene lost 8 bases, with 18 bases spanning the gap. The CDR3 is CASSYAGPRGEGYTF. The CDR3 region has the DNA TGTGCCAGCAGTTACGCAGGGCCCCGGGGGGAGGGCTACACCTTC.

This clone was seen just once. The CDR3 protein is CASSFRGPYEQYF. The DNA of the CDR3 is TGTGCCAGCAGTTTCAGGGGACCCTACGAGCAGTACTTC. The chain couples TRBV27 to TRBJ2-7, with a weak D call TRBD1 (6 bases). This CDR3 comprises 13 residues. The germline gives CDR1 MNHEY, CDR2 SMNVEV (reference sequence). V lost 3 bases to trimming and J lost 2 bases, with 8 bases between them.

The J gene is TRBJ2-2, the V gene TRBV27; the D is unclear. Germline CDR1 MNHEY, CDR2 SMNVEV (reference sequence). V shed 4 bases and J shed 5 bases, with 11 bases lying between them. CDR3 length: 14 amino acids. The chain's CDR3 is CASSSIQTTGELFF. The DNA of the CDR3 is TGTGCCAGCAGTTCCATTCAAACTACCGGGGAGCTGTTTTTT.

As DNA, the CDR3 is TGTGCCAGCAGCCCTACTGTCCCAGATACGCAGTATTTT. This sequence encodes CASSPTVPDTQYF. The chain recombines TRBV5-8 with TRBJ2-3, with D unclear. Germline V lookup: CDR1 SGHTS, CDR2 YDEGEE. Trimming left V 4 bases short and J 4 bases short, with 10 bases between. This CDR3 is 13 amino acids long.

This rearrangement joins TRBV6-6 to TRBJ2-2; D perhaps matches TRBD2 (6 bases). The V gene's germline CDR1 is MNHNY and CDR2 SVGAGI (reference sequence). The CDR3 has 13 residues. V lost 6 bases to trimming and J lost 9 bases, with 14 bases between them. The CDR3 region is CASSPGGLRELFF. The CDR3 bases are TGTGCCAGCAGCCCCGGAGGGCTCCGGGAGCTGTTTTTT.

The V call is TRBV7-3, the J call TRBJ2-1; TRBD2 matches at 8 bases. Trimming cost V 5 bases and J 5 bases; bases outside gene matches: 11. This CDR3 has 16 residues. Germline CDR1 reads SGHTA; CDR2 reads FQGTGA. DNA for the CDR3: TGTGCCAGCAGCCCCCCGGGAGCGGGAGTCGACAATGAGCAGTTCTTC. This sequence encodes CASSPPGAGVDNEQFF.

J is TRBJ1-6 and V is TRBV10-3, with D possibly being TRBD1 (6 bases). CDR1 is ENHRY and CDR2 is SYGVKD in the germline V gene. The length of the CDR3 is 15 residues. The V and J ends lost 10 bases and 9 bases respectively, with 22 bases between them. CDR3 nucleotide sequence: TGTGCCAGCAGCCGGACAGTTTGGGCCTTTTCACCCCTCCACTTT. Translating it yields CASSRTVWAFSPLHF.

This clone was detected a few times. The gene calls are TRBV19 and TRBJ2-7, with 11 bases fitting TRBD2. Per germline, CDR1 LNHDA and CDR2 SQIVND (reference sequence). The CDR3 runs 13 residues. Losses at the gene ends were 10 bases for V and 0 bases for J; bases not matched to a gene: 2. The CDR3 protein is CATGTSGSYEQYF. CDR3 coding DNA: TGTGCCACAGGGACTAGCGGCTCCTACGAGCAGTACTTC.

CDR3 DNA: TGTGCCAGCAGCTTCAGGGCGCAGGATGGCTACACCTTC. This codes for CASSFRAQDGYTF. The V gene is TRBV7-9, the J gene TRBJ1-2, with D possibly matching TRBD1 (5 bases). Germline-derived CDR1 and CDR2 are SEHNR and FQNEAQ (reference sequence). The CDR3 consists of 13 residues. V was shortened by 3 bases and J by 6 bases, with 11 bases between the two germline ends. The variable domain in full, completed from reference TRBV7-9 and TRBJ1-2, reads DTGVSQNPRHKITKRGQNVTFRCDPISEHNRLYWYRQTLGQGPEFLTYFQNEAQLEKSRLLSDRFSAERPKGSFSTLEIQRTEQGDSAMYLCASSFRAQDGYTFGSGTRLTVV.

This rearrangement joins TRBV4-1 to TRBJ2-3; TRBD2 might be the D (5 bases). Trimming took off 4 bases at V and 4 bases at J, with 9 bases between the two ends. This CDR3 is 13 amino acids long. CDR1 MGHRA and CDR2 YSYEKL come from the germline V gene. The CDR3 coding sequence is TGCGCCAGCAGCCTTCCCGGGGCAGATACGCAGTATTTT. Translated, it gives CASSLPGADTQYF.